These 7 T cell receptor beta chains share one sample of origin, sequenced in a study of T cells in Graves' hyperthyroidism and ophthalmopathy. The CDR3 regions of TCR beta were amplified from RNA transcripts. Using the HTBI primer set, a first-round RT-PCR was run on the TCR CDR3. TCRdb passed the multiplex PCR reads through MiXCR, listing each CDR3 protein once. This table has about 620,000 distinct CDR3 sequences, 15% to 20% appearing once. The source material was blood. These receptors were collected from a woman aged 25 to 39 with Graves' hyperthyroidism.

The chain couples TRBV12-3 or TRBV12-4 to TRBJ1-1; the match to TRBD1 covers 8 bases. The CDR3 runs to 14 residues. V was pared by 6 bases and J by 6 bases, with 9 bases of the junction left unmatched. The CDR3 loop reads CASSGRQGRAEAFF. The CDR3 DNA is TGTGCCAGCAGCGGCAGACAGGGGCGGGCTGAAGCTTTCTTT.

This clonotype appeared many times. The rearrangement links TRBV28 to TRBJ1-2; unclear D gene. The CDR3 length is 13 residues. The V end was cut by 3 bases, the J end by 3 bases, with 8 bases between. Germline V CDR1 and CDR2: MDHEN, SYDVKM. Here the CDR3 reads CASSFPLYYGYTF. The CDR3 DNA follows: TGTGCCAGCAGTTTTCCCCTCTACTATGGCTACACCTTC.

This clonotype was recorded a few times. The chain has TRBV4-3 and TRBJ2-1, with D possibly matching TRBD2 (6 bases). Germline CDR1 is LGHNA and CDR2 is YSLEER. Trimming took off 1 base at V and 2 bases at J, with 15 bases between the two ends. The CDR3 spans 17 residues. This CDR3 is CASSQVSGAFAYNEQFF. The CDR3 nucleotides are TGCGCCAGCAGCCAAGTTAGCGGAGCCTTCGCCTACAATGAGCAGTTCTTC.

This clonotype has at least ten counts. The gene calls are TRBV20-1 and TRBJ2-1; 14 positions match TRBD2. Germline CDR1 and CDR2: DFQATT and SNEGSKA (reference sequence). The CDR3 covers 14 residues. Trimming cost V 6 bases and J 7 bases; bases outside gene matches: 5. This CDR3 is CSAPGLAGVNEQFF. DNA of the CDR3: TGCAGTGCCCCGGGACTAGCGGGAGTAAATGAGCAGTTCTTC.

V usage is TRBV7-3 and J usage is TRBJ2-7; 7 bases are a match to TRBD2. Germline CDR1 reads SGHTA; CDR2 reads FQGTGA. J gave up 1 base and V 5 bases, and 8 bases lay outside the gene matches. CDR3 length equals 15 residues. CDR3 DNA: TGTGCCAGCAGCGCCCACGGGGGGAGATCCTACGAGCAGTACTTC. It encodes CASSAHGGRSYEQYF.

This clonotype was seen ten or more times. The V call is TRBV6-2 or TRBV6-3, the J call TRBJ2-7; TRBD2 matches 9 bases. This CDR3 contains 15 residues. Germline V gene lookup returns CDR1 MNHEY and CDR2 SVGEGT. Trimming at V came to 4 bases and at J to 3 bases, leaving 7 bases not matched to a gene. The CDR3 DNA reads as TGTGCCAGCAGTTCCGTACTAGCGGGCGACTACGAGCAGTACTTC. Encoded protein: CASSSVLAGDYEQYF.

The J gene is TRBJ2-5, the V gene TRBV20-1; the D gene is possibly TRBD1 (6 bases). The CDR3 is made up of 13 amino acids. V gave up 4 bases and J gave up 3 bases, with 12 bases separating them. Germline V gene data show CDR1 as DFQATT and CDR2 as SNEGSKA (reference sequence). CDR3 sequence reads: CSANSRGEETQYF. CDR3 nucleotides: TGCAGTGCTAACAGCAGGGGTGAAGAGACCCAGTACTTC.